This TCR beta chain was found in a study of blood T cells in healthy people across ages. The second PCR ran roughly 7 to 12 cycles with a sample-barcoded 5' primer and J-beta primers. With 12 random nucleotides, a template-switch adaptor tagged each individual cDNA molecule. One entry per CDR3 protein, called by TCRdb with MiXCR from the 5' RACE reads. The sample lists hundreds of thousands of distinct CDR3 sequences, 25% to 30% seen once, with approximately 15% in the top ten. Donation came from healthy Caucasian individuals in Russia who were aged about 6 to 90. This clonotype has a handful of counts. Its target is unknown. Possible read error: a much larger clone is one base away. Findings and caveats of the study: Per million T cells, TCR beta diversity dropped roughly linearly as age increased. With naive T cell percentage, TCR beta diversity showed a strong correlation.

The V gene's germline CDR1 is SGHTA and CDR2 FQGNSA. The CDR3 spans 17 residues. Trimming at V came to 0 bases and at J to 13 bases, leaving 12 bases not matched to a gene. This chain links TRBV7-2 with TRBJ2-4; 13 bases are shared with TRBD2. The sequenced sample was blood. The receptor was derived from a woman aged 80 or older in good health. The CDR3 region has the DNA TGTGCCAGCAGCTTAGCTGGACTAGCGGGGGCTGGGGGTGAGCAGTACTTC. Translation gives CASSLAGLAGAGGEQYF.